This is a list of T cell receptor beta chains from one sample in a study of beta chain features in type 1 diabetes. Sequencing was performed with immunoSEQ multiplex PCR; in TCRdb, only in-frame clones are kept and a portion is missing. The repertoire holds 250,000 to 300,000 clones, with around 24% as singletons. Source material: naive CD4+ T cells from blood. These receptors were obtained from a woman in her thirties with type 1 diabetes. Each CDR3 is given with its conserved first and last residue. The order of the fields is CDR3 DNA, CDR3 protein, V gene, J gene, D gene, clone size. The D gene is left open where the match is weak. Only some rows state a clone size, as once, few, many or a class for expanded clones.

CDR3nt: TGCGCCAGCAGCCAAGTCTGGGCACAGGCTAAGCACTTC; CDR3aa: CASSQVWAQAKHF; v_gene: TRBV4-1; j_gene: TRBJ2-7; d_gene: -; abundance: few
CDR3nt: TGCAGTGCCGTCCGTGGACAGGGCCAGTTCTTC; CDR3aa: CSAVRGQGQFF; v_gene: TRBV20-1; j_gene: TRBJ2-1; d_gene: TRBD1; abundance: -
CDR3nt: TGTGCTAGTGGTTTAGAGGATGAGCAGTTCTTC; CDR3aa: CASGLEDEQFF; v_gene: TRBV12-5; j_gene: TRBJ2-1; d_gene: -; abundance: -
CDR3nt: TGTGCCAGCAGTCAAACCGGGACAGGGGTCAATGAGCAGTTCTTC; CDR3aa: CASSQTGTGVNEQFF; v_gene: TRBV6-5; j_gene: TRBJ2-1; d_gene: TRBD1; abundance: few
CDR3nt: TGTGCCTGGAGTACATTGGGGGGGCTAGCCGGTACGCAGTATTTT; CDR3aa: CAWSTLGGLAGTQYF; v_gene: TRBV30; j_gene: TRBJ2-3; d_gene: -; abundance: -
CDR3nt: TGCAGCGTTGGAGACTTTTATGGCTACACCTTC; CDR3aa: CSVGDFYGYTF; v_gene: TRBV29-1; j_gene: TRBJ1-2; d_gene: -; abundance: few
CDR3nt: TGTGCCAGCAGTGAACAGGGCAATGAGCAGTTCTTC; CDR3aa: CASSEQGNEQFF; v_gene: TRBV25-1; j_gene: TRBJ2-1; d_gene: -; abundance: few
CDR3nt: TGCGCCAGCAGCCAAGATCCCCGTGGCGAGACCCAGTACTTC; CDR3aa: CASSQDPRGETQYF; v_gene: TRBV4-1; j_gene: TRBJ2-5; d_gene: -; abundance: few
CDR3nt: TGTGCCAGCAGAGTGACTCTCGCAGGGAGGACAGATACGCAGTATTTT; CDR3aa: CASRVTLAGRTDTQYF; v_gene: TRBV28; j_gene: TRBJ2-3; d_gene: -; abundance: few
CDR3nt: TGTGCCAGCAGCCAGGACAGGATCAATCAGCCCCAGCATTTT; CDR3aa: CASSQDRINQPQHF; v_gene: TRBV7-9; j_gene: TRBJ1-5; d_gene: TRBD1; abundance: few
CDR3nt: TGTGCCAGCTCACCCGGACAGCCAACCACTGAAGCTTTCTTT; CDR3aa: CASSPGQPTTEAFF; v_gene: TRBV18; j_gene: TRBJ1-1; d_gene: -; abundance: -